The sequence of this TCR beta chain was determined in a study of blood T cell repertoires in COVID-19. The CDR3 has 18 amino acids. Germline lookup yields CDR1 MGHRA and CDR2 YSYEKL. J was trimmed by 3 bases and V by 3 bases; bases with no gene match: 10. Profiling relied on immunoSEQ multiplex PCR, and the TCRdb table lists in-frame clones only, not all of them. This sample has about half a million clones, with 70% to 90% found just once. The chain uses TRBV4-1 and TRBJ1-4; TRBD1 matches 10 bases. Sequenced: peripheral blood. The receptor comes from a human donor in a cohort sampled during active COVID-19. CDR3 bases: TGCGCCAGCAGCCAGGTCCGGGACAGGGGTCCCTCTAATGAAAAACTGTTTTTT. This sequence encodes CASSQVRDRGPSNEKLFF.